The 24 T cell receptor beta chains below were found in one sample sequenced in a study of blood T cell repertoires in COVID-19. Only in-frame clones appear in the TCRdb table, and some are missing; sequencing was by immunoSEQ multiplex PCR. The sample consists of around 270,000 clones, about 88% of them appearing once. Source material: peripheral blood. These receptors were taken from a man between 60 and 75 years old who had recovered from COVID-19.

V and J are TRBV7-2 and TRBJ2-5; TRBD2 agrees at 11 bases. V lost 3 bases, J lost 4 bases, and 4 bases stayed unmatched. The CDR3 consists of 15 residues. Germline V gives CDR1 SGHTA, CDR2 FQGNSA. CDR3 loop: CASSFSGGEGETQYF. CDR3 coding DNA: TGTGCCAGCAGCTTTAGCGGGGGGGAAGGAGAGACCCAGTACTTC.

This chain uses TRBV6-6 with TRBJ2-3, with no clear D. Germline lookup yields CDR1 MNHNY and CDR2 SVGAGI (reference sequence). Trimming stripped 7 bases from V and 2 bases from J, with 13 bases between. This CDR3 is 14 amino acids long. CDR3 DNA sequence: TGTGCCAGCAAAGTGGTGCGGCACACAGATACGCAGTATTTT. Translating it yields CASKVVRHTDTQYF.

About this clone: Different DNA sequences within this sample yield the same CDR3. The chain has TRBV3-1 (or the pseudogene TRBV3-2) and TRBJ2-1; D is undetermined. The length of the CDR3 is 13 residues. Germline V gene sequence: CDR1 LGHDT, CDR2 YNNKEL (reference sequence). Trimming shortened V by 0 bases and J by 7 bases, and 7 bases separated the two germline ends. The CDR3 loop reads CASSQDARNEQFF. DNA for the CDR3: TGTGCCAGCAGCCAAGACGCTAGGAATGAGCAGTTCTTC.

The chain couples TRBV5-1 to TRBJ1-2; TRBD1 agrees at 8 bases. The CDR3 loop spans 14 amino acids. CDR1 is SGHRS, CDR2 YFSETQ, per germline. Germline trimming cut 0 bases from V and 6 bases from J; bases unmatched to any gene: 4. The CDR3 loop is CASSLGGRGHGYTF. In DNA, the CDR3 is TGCGCCAGCAGCTTGGGTGGCAGGGGGCATGGCTACACCTTC.

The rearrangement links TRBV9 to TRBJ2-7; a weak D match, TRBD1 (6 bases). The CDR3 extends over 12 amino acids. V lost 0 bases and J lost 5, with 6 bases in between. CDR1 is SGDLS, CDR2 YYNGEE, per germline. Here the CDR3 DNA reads TGTGCCAGCAGCGTAGACAGGGACGAGCAGTACTTC. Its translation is CASSVDRDEQYF.

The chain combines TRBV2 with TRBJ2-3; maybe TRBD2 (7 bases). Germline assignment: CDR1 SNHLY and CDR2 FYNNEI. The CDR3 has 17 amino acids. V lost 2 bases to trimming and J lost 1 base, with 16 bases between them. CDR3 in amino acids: CASSERGGFGGTDTQYF. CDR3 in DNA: TGTGCCAGCAGTGAAAGGGGGGGGTTTGGAGGCACAGATACGCAGTATTTT.

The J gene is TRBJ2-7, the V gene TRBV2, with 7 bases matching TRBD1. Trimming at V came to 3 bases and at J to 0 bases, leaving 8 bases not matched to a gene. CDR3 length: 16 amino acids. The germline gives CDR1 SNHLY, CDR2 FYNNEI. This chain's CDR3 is CASSDDRDSSSYEQYF. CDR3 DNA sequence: TGTGCCAGCAGTGACGACCGGGACAGTAGCTCCTACGAGCAGTACTTC.

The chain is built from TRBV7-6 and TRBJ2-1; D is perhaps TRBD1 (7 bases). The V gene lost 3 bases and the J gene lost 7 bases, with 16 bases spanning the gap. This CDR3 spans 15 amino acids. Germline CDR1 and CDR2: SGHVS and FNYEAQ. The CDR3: CASSFSYPGGNEQFF. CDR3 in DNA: TGTGCCAGCAGCTTCTCGTATCCAGGGGGGAATGAGCAGTTCTTC.

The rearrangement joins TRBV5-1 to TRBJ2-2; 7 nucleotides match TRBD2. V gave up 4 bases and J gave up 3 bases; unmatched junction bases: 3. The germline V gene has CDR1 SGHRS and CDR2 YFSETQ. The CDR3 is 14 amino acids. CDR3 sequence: CASSPGGDTGELFF. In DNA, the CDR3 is TGCGCCAGCAGCCCGGGGGGTGACACCGGGGAGCTGTTTTTT.

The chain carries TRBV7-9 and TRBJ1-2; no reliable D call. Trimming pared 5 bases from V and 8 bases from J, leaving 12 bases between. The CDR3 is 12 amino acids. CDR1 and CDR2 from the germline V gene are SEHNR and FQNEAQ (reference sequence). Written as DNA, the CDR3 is TGTGCCAGCAGCCAGGCAGGAGGCGGCTACACCTTC. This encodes CASSQAGGGYTF.

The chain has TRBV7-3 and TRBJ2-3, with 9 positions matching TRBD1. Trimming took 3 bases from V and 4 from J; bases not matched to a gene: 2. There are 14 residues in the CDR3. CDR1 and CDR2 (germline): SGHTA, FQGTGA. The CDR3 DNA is TGTGCCAGCAGCTTGGGACAGGGTCCAGATACGCAGTATTTT. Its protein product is CASSLGQGPDTQYF.

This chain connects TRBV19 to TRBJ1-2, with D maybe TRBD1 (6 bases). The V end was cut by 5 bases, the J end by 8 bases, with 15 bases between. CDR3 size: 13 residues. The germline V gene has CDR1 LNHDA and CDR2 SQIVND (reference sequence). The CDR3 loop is CASSPDRTSGYTF. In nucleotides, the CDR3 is TGTGCCAGTAGTCCCGACAGGACATCAGGCTACACCTTC. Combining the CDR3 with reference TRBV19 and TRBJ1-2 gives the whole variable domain DGGITQSPKYLFRKEGQNVTLSCEQNLNHDAMYWYRQDPGQGLRLIYYSQIVNDFQKGDIAEGYSVSREKKESFPLTVTSAQKNPTAFYLCASSPDRTSGYTFGSGTRLTVV.

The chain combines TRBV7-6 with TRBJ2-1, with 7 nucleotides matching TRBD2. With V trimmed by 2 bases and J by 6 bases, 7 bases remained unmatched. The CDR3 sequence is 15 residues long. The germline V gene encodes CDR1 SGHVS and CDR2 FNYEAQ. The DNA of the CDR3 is TGTGCCAGCAGCTTACGACTAGCAAACTTCAATGAGCAGTTCTTC. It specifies CASSLRLANFNEQFF.

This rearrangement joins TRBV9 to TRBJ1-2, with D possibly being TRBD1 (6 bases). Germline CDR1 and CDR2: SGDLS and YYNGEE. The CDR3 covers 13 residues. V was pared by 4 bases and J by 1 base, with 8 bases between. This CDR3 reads CASSKQGNYGYTF. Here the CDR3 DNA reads TGTGCCAGCAGCAAACAGGGTAACTATGGCTACACCTTC.

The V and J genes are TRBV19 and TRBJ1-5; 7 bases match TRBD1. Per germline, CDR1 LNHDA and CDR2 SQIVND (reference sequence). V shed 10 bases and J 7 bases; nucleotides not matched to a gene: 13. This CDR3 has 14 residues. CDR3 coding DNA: TGTGCCACCAGAGTTGCAGGGGGAGGACAGCCCCAGCATTTT. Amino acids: CATRVAGGGQPQHF.

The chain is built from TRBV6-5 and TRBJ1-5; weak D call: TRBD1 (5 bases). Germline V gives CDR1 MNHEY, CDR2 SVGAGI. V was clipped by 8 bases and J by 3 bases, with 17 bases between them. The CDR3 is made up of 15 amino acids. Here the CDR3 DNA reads TGTGCCAGCCGAGACTGGGCCAGGGACAATCAGCCCCAGCATTTT. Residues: CASRDWARDNQPQHF.

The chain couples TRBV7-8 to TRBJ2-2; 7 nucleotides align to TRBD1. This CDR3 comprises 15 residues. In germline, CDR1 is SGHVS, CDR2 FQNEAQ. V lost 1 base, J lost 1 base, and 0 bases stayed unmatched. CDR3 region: CASSLGDRNTGELFF. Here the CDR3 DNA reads TGTGCCAGCAGCTTAGGGGACAGGAACACCGGGGAGCTGTTTTTT.

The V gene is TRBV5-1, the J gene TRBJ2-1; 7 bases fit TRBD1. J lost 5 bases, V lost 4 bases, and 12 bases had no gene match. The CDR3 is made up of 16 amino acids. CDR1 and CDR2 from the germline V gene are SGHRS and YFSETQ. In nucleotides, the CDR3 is TGCGCCAGCAGCCTCGACAGGGAAAACCCGAACAATGAGCAGTTCTTC. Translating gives CASSLDRENPNNEQFF.

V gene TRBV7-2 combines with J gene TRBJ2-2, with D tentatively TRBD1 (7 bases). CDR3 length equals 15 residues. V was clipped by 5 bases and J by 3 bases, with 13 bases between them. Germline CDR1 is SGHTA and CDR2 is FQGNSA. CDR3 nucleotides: TGTGCCAGCAGCGACGCAGGGGGGTACACCGGGGAGCTGTTTTTT. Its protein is CASSDAGGYTGELFF.

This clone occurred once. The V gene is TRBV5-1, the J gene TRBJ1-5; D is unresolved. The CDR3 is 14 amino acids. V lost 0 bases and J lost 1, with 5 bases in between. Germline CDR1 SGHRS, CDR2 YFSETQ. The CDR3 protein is CASSLGGSNQPQHF. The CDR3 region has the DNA TGCGCCAGCAGCTTGGGAGGGAGCAATCAGCCCCAGCATTTT.

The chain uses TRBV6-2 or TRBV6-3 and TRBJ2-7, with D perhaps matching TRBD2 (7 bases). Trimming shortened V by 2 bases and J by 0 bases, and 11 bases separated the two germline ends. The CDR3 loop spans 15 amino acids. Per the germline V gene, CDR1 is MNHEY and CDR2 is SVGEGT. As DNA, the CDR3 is TGTGCCAGCAGTTACGAGGCGGGGGCCTCCTACGAGCAGTACTTC. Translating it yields CASSYEAGASYEQYF.

CDR3 bases: TGTGCCAGCAGCTTAGGGACAGGGACAAAGAATTCACCCCTCCACTTT. Amino acids: CASSLGTGTKNSPLHF. This chain uses TRBV7-3 with TRBJ1-6; 9 nucleotides align to TRBD1. The CDR3 extends over 16 amino acids. Germline V gives CDR1 SGHTA, CDR2 FQGTGA. With 2 bases clipped from V and 7 bases from J, the junction kept 6 bases outside the gene matches. The whole variable domain, filled in from reference TRBV7-3 and TRBJ1-6, reads GAGVSQTPSNKVTEKGKYVELRCDPISGHTALYWYRQSLGQGPEFLIYFQGTGAADDSGLPNDRFFAVRPEGSVSTLKIQRTERGDSAVYLCASSLGTGTKNSPLHFGNGTRLTVT.

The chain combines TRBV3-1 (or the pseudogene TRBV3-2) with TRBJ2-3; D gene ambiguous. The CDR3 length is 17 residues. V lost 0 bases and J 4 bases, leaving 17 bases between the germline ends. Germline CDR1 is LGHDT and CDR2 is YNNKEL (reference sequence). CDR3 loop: CASSQDQPARVSDTQYF. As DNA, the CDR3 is TGTGCCAGCAGCCAAGATCAACCCGCTAGAGTGTCAGATACGCAGTATTTT.

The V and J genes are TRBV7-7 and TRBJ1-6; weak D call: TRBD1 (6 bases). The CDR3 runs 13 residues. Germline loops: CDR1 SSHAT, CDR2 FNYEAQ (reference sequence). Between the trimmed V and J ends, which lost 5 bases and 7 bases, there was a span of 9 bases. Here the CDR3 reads CASSPDSNSPLHF. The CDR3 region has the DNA TGTGCCAGCAGCCCGGACAGCAATTCACCCCTCCACTTT.